The entry below gives a single T cell receptor (beta chain) sequence along with its context. What it recognizes is unknown. This specimen comes from a study of T cell repertoires in cytomegalovirus infection. Trimming at V came to 6 bases and at J to 6 bases, leaving 7 bases not matched to a gene. Germline-derived CDR1 and CDR2 are DFQATT and SNEGSKA (reference sequence). The CDR3 is made up of 13 amino acids. TCRdb redid the calling of the reads with MiXCR, one entry per CDR3 protein. The table records about half a million distinct CDR3 sequences, 30% to 40% of them present only once. Material: cultured PBMCs, obtained from culture after CMV antigen stimulation. The TCR originated in a human donor in good health (CMV status not recorded). Some clones in this sample may be carry-over from other donors' samples. J is TRBJ2-7 and V is TRBV20-1, with TRBD2 identical over 11 bases. CDR3 coding DNA: TGCAGTGCCGTACTAGCGGGAGACGGCGAGCAGTACTTC. This translates into CSAVLAGDGEQYF.